The rows below give T cell receptor beta chains drawn from one sample of a study of T cells after posttransplantation cyclophosphamide. Data came from immunoSEQ multiplex PCR; TCRdb stores just in-frame clones and leaves some out. The repertoire holds some 2,800 clones, with around two thirds as singletons. Sample: PBMCs, taken after allogeneic stem cell transplant with posttransplant cyclophosphamide. These receptor sequences come from a female patient aged 50-59 years who received an allogeneic stem cell transplant from a related donor, was CMV-positive, and had no GVHD. Some T cells may arise from the graft donor. CDR3s leave out the opening cysteine and the closing phenylalanine or tryptophan. A D gene is named only where the DNA matches it firmly.

d_call,v_call,j_call,cdr3_aa
TRBD1,TRBV6-1,TRBJ2-2,ASRAGTGFTGELF
NA,TRBV19,TRBJ2-1,ASSPPGFTYNEQF
NA,TRBV7-8,TRBJ1-5,ASSVFDRTKSNQPQH
NA,TRBV6-1,TRBJ2-1,ASILYRYSYNEQF
NA,TRBV29-1,TRBJ2-2,SVEKGAGELF
TRBD2,TRBV4-1,TRBJ2-5,ASSQAGAGGGETQY
TRBD1,TRBV5-1,TRBJ2-7,ASSWGQGVYEQY
TRBD2,TRBV4-1,TRBJ2-7,ASSQVRGLAGVRGSYEQY
TRBD2,TRBV6-5,TRBJ2-5,ASSGTSAGTQY
TRBD1,TRBV5-1,TRBJ1-3,ASSDRDRGNTIY
NA,TRBV11-2,TRBJ1-1,ASSLGGANTEAF
NA,TRBV5-1,TRBJ2-3,ASSSDSTTISTDTQY
NA,TRBV7-3,TRBJ2-3,ASSLTGLTDTQY
NA,TRBV7-2,TRBJ2-2,ASSLFGGPDTGELF
NA,TRBV6-6,TRBJ2-3,ASSYSLDTQY
TRBD2,TRBV28,TRBJ2-1,ASGLAVLHEQF
NA,TRBV5-1,TRBJ2-1,ASSSSGSGISYNEQF
NA,TRBV2,TRBJ1-5,ASKVGGSNQPQH
TRBD1,TRBV19,TRBJ2-1,ASMRGQGNYNEQF
TRBD2,TRBV2,TRBJ2-7,ASSERRGGGGSYEQY
NA,TRBV7-5,TRBJ2-2,ARSLAGLAGPIGGYTGELF
TRBD2,TRBV2,TRBJ2-7,ASSRSGGAYEQY
NA,TRBV5-4,TRBJ2-1,ASSRRQSYNEQF